This is a list of T cell receptor beta chains from one sample in a study of human T cells and chemical hapten exposure. TCRdb analysed the RACE reads with MiXCR anew, one entry per CDR3 protein. The sample includes 80,000 to 100,000 distinct CDR3 sequences, roughly 12% of them seen just once. Sample: whole blood, taken in connection with sensitization to the hapten diphenylcyclopropenone (DPC). Source of these receptors: a woman between 35 and 50 years old with alopecia areata. Some clones in this sample may be carry-over from other donors' samples. The CDR3 runs from the conserved cysteine through the conserved F or W. The order of the fields is D gene, V gene, clone size, J gene, CDR3 DNA, CDR3 protein. The D gene is left open where the match is weak. Clone size is given for some rows only: seen once, a few or many times, or a class if the clone is expanded.

D gene: NA
V gene: TRBV11-2
clone size: NA
J gene: TRBJ1-1
CDR3 DNA: TGTGCCAGCAGCTTAGGGACGGTGAACACTGAAGCTTTCTTT
CDR3 protein: CASSLGTVNTEAFF

D gene: NA
V gene: TRBV5-6
clone size: NA
J gene: TRBJ1-2
CDR3 DNA: TGTGCCAGCAGTTCTCAGGCGCACTATGGCTACACCTTC
CDR3 protein: CASSSQAHYGYTF

D gene: TRBD2
V gene: TRBV5-4
clone size: many
J gene: TRBJ2-1
CDR3 DNA: TGTGCCAGCAGGATAGCGGGAGATTACAATGAGCAGTTCTTC
CDR3 protein: CASRIAGDYNEQFF

D gene: TRBD2
V gene: TRBV29-1
clone size: NA
J gene: TRBJ2-1
CDR3 DNA: TGCAGCGTTGAAGATTGGGTTACGAGACTAGCGGGAGAGGGGCTCAATGAGCAGTTCTTC
CDR3 protein: CSVEDWVTRLAGEGLNEQFF

D gene: TRBD1
V gene: TRBV6-2/TRBV6-3
clone size: NA
J gene: TRBJ1-4
CDR3 DNA: TGTGCCAGCAGCCCGATCGGGACAGGGCGTGAAAAACTGTTTTTT
CDR3 protein: CASSPIGTGREKLFF

D gene: TRBD2
V gene: TRBV20-1
clone size: few
J gene: TRBJ2-5
CDR3 DNA: TGCAGTGCCCCGATAGCGGGAACCCACCAAGAGACCCAGTACTTC
CDR3 protein: CSAPIAGTHQETQYF

D gene: NA
V gene: TRBV20-1
clone size: few
J gene: TRBJ2-7
CDR3 DNA: TGCAGTGCTAGAGATCATAAAGGGTCGGGCTACGAGCAGTACTTC
CDR3 protein: CSARDHKGSGYEQYF

D gene: NA
V gene: TRBV19
clone size: NA
J gene: TRBJ2-6
CDR3 DNA: TGTGCCATCGGGGCCGGCATCTCTGGGGCCAACGTCCTGACTTTC
CDR3 protein: CAIGAGISGANVLTF

D gene: NA
V gene: TRBV7-2
clone size: many
J gene: TRBJ2-3
CDR3 DNA: TGTGCCAGCAAGATTGGGGGCCCTGCCACAGATACGCAGTATTTT
CDR3 protein: CASKIGGPATDTQYF

D gene: NA
V gene: TRBV27
clone size: NA
J gene: TRBJ2-7
CDR3 DNA: TGTGCCAGCAGACCCACCGGCGGGACTTACGAGCAGTACTTC
CDR3 protein: CASRPTGGTYEQYF

D gene: TRBD2
V gene: TRBV20-1
clone size: NA
J gene: TRBJ2-7
CDR3 DNA: TGCAGTGCTAGAGACAGTTTAGATACGACTAGCGCCTACGAGCAGTACTTC
CDR3 protein: CSARDSLDTTSAYEQYF

D gene: TRBD2
V gene: TRBV12-3/TRBV12-4
clone size: NA
J gene: TRBJ2-5
CDR3 DNA: TGTGCCAGCAGTTTAGTCGGGGGGAACCAAGAGACCCAGTACTTC
CDR3 protein: CASSLVGGNQETQYF

D gene: TRBD1
V gene: TRBV18
clone size: few
J gene: TRBJ2-5
CDR3 DNA: TGTGCCAGCTCACCGGACAGGGGGGATTTTGAGACCCAGTACTTC
CDR3 protein: CASSPDRGDFETQYF

D gene: TRBD2
V gene: TRBV28
clone size: many
J gene: TRBJ2-7
CDR3 DNA: TGTGCCAGCAGATCCCGGGACTACAACTCCTACGAGCAGTACTTC
CDR3 protein: CASRSRDYNSYEQYF

D gene: TRBD2
V gene: TRBV7-2
clone size: NA
J gene: TRBJ2-7
CDR3 DNA: TGTGCCAGCAGTCCGTGGGAGGGCCGCGAGCAGTACTTC
CDR3 protein: CASSPWEGREQYF

D gene: TRBD2
V gene: TRBV18
clone size: NA
J gene: TRBJ2-7
CDR3 DNA: TGTGCCAGCTCAGGCGGGGGAAACTACGAGCAGTACTTC
CDR3 protein: CASSGGGNYEQYF

D gene: NA
V gene: TRBV15
clone size: NA
J gene: TRBJ2-3
CDR3 DNA: TGTGCCACCAGCAGAGTCCCAGCGGGACAACTCACAGATACGCAGTATTTT
CDR3 protein: CATSRVPAGQLTDTQYF

D gene: TRBD2
V gene: TRBV11-3
clone size: many
J gene: TRBJ2-1
CDR3 DNA: TGTGCCAGCAGCTTAGGACTAGCGGGTGTGTCAGATGCGAATGAGCAGTTCTTC
CDR3 protein: CASSLGLAGVSDANEQFF

D gene: NA
V gene: TRBV5-4
clone size: NA
J gene: TRBJ2-7
CDR3 DNA: TGTGCCAGCAGCTTGGGGACTCTCTCCCCCTACGAGCAGTACTTC
CDR3 protein: CASSLGTLSPYEQYF

D gene: NA
V gene: TRBV6-2/TRBV6-3
clone size: many
J gene: TRBJ2-3
CDR3 DNA: TGTGCCAGCACCAAAGCGGAGACCAACACAGATACGCAGTATTTT
CDR3 protein: CASTKAETNTDTQYF

D gene: TRBD1
V gene: TRBV29-1
clone size: NA
J gene: TRBJ2-7
CDR3 DNA: TGCAGCGCCGTATCCGGGACAGGGGACTACGAGCAGTACTTC
CDR3 protein: CSAVSGTGDYEQYF

D gene: TRBD1
V gene: TRBV7-8
clone size: few
J gene: TRBJ1-3
CDR3 DNA: TGTGCCAGCAGCTTGGCGGACAGGGGAGTTGGAAACACCATATATTTT
CDR3 protein: CASSLADRGVGNTIYF

D gene: NA
V gene: TRBV28
clone size: many
J gene: TRBJ2-7
CDR3 DNA: TGTGCCAGCAGTCCTACCTACGAGCAGTACTTC
CDR3 protein: CASSPTYEQYF

D gene: NA
V gene: TRBV4-3
clone size: many
J gene: TRBJ2-5
CDR3 DNA: TGCGCCAGCAGCCAAGACCCCCTTACCCCCCAAGAGACCCAGTACTTC
CDR3 protein: CASSQDPLTPQETQYF

D gene: NA
V gene: TRBV7-2
clone size: NA
J gene: TRBJ2-3
CDR3 DNA: TGTGCCAGCAGCCTCTCAAACTTGGATACGCAGTATTTT
CDR3 protein: CASSLSNLDTQYF

D gene: TRBD1
V gene: TRBV2
clone size: few
J gene: TRBJ1-6
CDR3 DNA: TGTGCCAGCAAGACAGGGCAGCGTTCACCCCTCCACTTT
CDR3 protein: CASKTGQRSPLHF

D gene: NA
V gene: TRBV29-1
clone size: NA
J gene: TRBJ2-3
CDR3 DNA: TGCAGCGTTGTCTTGGGGGCGACGCAGTATTTT
CDR3 protein: CSVVLGATQYF

D gene: TRBD2
V gene: TRBV28
clone size: few
J gene: TRBJ2-2
CDR3 DNA: TGTGCCAGCAACATAGCGGGAGGAGGAACCGGGGAGCTGTTTTTT
CDR3 protein: CASNIAGGGTGELFF

D gene: TRBD1
V gene: TRBV15
clone size: many
J gene: TRBJ1-1
CDR3 DNA: TGTGCCACCAGCAGGCGGACAGGGGGCCCGAACACTGAAGCTTTCTTT
CDR3 protein: CATSRRTGGPNTEAFF

D gene: NA
V gene: TRBV7-9
clone size: NA
J gene: TRBJ2-1
CDR3 DNA: TGTGCCAGCAGCTTAGGTCAGCTAGCGAGTGAGCAGTTCTTC
CDR3 protein: CASSLGQLASEQFF

D gene: NA
V gene: TRBV20-1
clone size: many
J gene: TRBJ1-2
CDR3 DNA: TGCAGTGCTAGAGACTTGGGAGGGCCGTTGGGCTATGGCTACACCTTC
CDR3 protein: CSARDLGGPLGYGYTF

D gene: NA
V gene: TRBV6-2/TRBV6-3
clone size: many
J gene: TRBJ2-1
CDR3 DNA: TGTGCCAGCAGAAGGACAGACCTTAGGGATGAGCAGTTCTTC
CDR3 protein: CASRRTDLRDEQFF

D gene: NA
V gene: TRBV20-1
clone size: many
J gene: TRBJ2-2
CDR3 DNA: TGCAGTGCTAGGGCCAGCTCTATGTACACCGGGGAGCTGTTTTTT
CDR3 protein: CSARASSMYTGELFF

D gene: TRBD2
V gene: TRBV6-1
clone size: few
J gene: TRBJ2-7
CDR3 DNA: TGTGCCAGCAGTAATCACGCTAGCGGCCCCACCTACGAGCAGTACTTC
CDR3 protein: CASSNHASGPTYEQYF

D gene: NA
V gene: TRBV5-5
clone size: few
J gene: TRBJ2-7
CDR3 DNA: TGTGCCAGCAGCATTACATTTTTCTCCTACGAGCAGTACTTC
CDR3 protein: CASSITFFSYEQYF

D gene: NA
V gene: TRBV7-7
clone size: many
J gene: TRBJ1-1
CDR3 DNA: TGTGCTAGCAGCAAACAGGGTGACACTGAAGCTTTCTTT
CDR3 protein: CASSKQGDTEAFF

D gene: TRBD1
V gene: TRBV5-4
clone size: many
J gene: TRBJ2-4
CDR3 DNA: TGTGCCAGCAGCCCGGGGACAGAAAACATTCAGTACTTC
CDR3 protein: CASSPGTENIQYF

D gene: NA
V gene: TRBV29-1
clone size: NA
J gene: TRBJ1-1
CDR3 DNA: TGCAGCGTTGAGGGAATGACAGGTTGGACTGAAGCTTTCTTT
CDR3 protein: CSVEGMTGWTEAFF

D gene: TRBD1
V gene: TRBV29-1
clone size: NA
J gene: TRBJ2-3
CDR3 DNA: TGCAGCGTTGAACGACAGGGGGGAACAGATACGCAGTATTTT
CDR3 protein: CSVERQGGTDTQYF

D gene: TRBD2
V gene: TRBV29-1
clone size: NA
J gene: TRBJ2-1
CDR3 DNA: TGCAGCGCTAGCGGGGGACACTACGACCTCCTTCACAATGAGCAGTTCTTC
CDR3 protein: CSASGGHYDLLHNEQFF

D gene: NA
V gene: TRBV18
clone size: few
J gene: TRBJ1-5
CDR3 DNA: TGTGCCAGCTCACGAGGGGCGCTTCAGCCCCAGCATTTT
CDR3 protein: CASSRGALQPQHF

D gene: NA
V gene: TRBV5-6
clone size: few
J gene: TRBJ2-2
CDR3 DNA: TGTGCCAGCAGCTTGGTAACCCCGACCGGGGAGCTGTTTTTT
CDR3 protein: CASSLVTPTGELFF

D gene: NA
V gene: TRBV29-1
clone size: NA
J gene: TRBJ2-3
CDR3 DNA: TGCAGCGTTGAAGATCTTAATAGGGATACGCAGTATTTT
CDR3 protein: CSVEDLNRDTQYF

D gene: NA
V gene: TRBV12-3/TRBV12-4
clone size: few
J gene: TRBJ1-2
CDR3 DNA: TGTGCCAGCAGTTTCCAGATTAACTATGGCTACACCTTC
CDR3 protein: CASSFQINYGYTF

D gene: NA
V gene: TRBV5-1
clone size: few
J gene: TRBJ2-1
CDR3 DNA: TGCGCCAGCAGCTTGGGGGGTAGCAGCTCCTACAATGAGCAGTTCTTC
CDR3 protein: CASSLGGSSSYNEQFF